Listed here is a single T cell receptor (beta chain). The target antigen is unknown. PCR employed 60 Vbeta and 13 Jbeta primers. Clones were sequenced by immunoSEQ multiplex PCR, and TCRdb holds only the in-frame ones, with some missing. The repertoire table contains approximately 170,000 clones. The record originates from a study of cytomegalovirus exposure and HLA in healthy donors. Study context: Across 350 to 500 genotyped donors, just over 80% landed in the Caucasian-associated ancestry cluster.

The study, taken as a whole, reports: HLA alleles were associated with fewer than 20,000 TCR beta sequences in a later analysis at 0.05 false discovery rate. Across HLA loci, a later analysis found differing TCR association rates, with DRB1 most and HLA-C fewest.

Between the trimmed V and J ends, which lost 2 bases and 0 bases, there was a span of 11 bases. The length of the CDR3 is 17 residues. The germline CDR1 and CDR2 sequences are SGHAT and FQDESV (reference sequence). The TCR sequence derives from a woman in her late teens or twenties in good health and CMV-seropositive. V usage is TRBV11-1 and J usage is TRBJ2-6, with D possibly being TRBD1 (5 bases). The sample was PBMCs. CDR3 DNA: TGTGCCAGCAGCTTACAGGGTGAGAGCTCTGGGGCCAACGTCCTGACTTTC. It yields the protein CASSLQGESSGANVLTF.